These 12 T cell receptor beta chains originate from one sample sequenced in a study of T cells in Graves' hyperthyroidism and ophthalmopathy (dated by TCRdb to between 2019 and 2020). The library was obtained by multiplex PCR. TCRdb shows the sequencer as Illumina HiSeq 2000. Amplification of TCR beta CDR3 regions was carried out from RNA transcripts. A first-round RT-PCR of the TCR CDR3 used the HTBI primer set with the Qiagen OneStep RT-PCR kit. TCRdb ran its own pipeline on the public reads, namely fastp trimming at Q25 and MiXCR clone calling, and kept in-frame beta chains. Each entry is one CDR3 protein sequence, shown with its most common DNA and genes. For this sample the table gives about 360,000 distinct CDR3 sequences, of which 13% were detected only once. 9.2% of the sample lies in the top ten. Sequencing was carried out using blood. These TCRs come from a woman aged 18-29 years with Graves' hyperthyroidism.

This clonotype turned up a few times. Written as DNA, the CDR3 is TGTGCCTGGACCAGGACTACTTTCTCTGGAAACACCATATATTTT. It specifies CAWTRTTFSGNTIYF. The chain is built from TRBV30 and TRBJ1-3; D unclear. V was pared by 4 bases and J by 0 bases, with 13 bases between. The CDR3 contains 15 residues. CDR1 is GTSNPN, CDR2 SVGIG, per germline (reference sequence).

This clonotype showed up many times. J is TRBJ2-7 and V is TRBV28; TRBD2 might be the D (6 bases). The CDR3 spans 14 residues. The germline V gene encodes CDR1 MDHEN and CDR2 SYDVKM. V dropped 6 bases and J dropped 3 bases, with 15 bases sitting between them. CDR3 sequence reads: CASRGRGTNYEQYF. The CDR3 DNA is TGTGCCAGCAGGGGTCGCGGGACCAACTACGAGCAGTACTTC.

The sample holds a few counts of this clonotype. One base away lies a much larger clone, so this may be a sequencing read error. The rearrangement links TRBV3-1 to TRBJ2-7; the match to TRBD2 covers 12 bases. Trimming cost V 1 base and J 6 bases; bases outside gene matches: 7. Germline V lookup: CDR1 LGHDT, CDR2 YNNKEL (reference sequence). CDR3 size: 16 residues. CDR3 amino acids: CASSQGLAGVIPEQYF. CDR3 bases: TGTGCCAGCAGCCAAGGACTAGCGGGAGTAATTCCCGAGCAGTACTTC.

The chain carries TRBV19 and TRBJ1-5, with a tentative D call TRBD1 (6 bases). From germline, CDR1 is LNHDA and CDR2 SQIVND (reference sequence). The CDR3 totals 16 residues. Trimming left V 2 bases short and J 4 bases short, with 15 bases between. The CDR3 region is CASSILPGAGNQPQHF. The CDR3 coding sequence is TGTGCCAGTAGTATATTACCGGGGGCAGGGAATCAGCCCCAGCATTTT.

This clonotype was seen ten or more times. The gene calls are TRBV3-1 and TRBJ1-2, with D hard to call. In germline, CDR1 is LGHDT, CDR2 YNNKEL (reference sequence). CDR3 length: 15 residues. Trimming cost V 1 base and J 5 bases, with 14 bases left between them. The CDR3 reads CASSQGRRESYGYTF. As DNA, the CDR3 is TGTGCCAGCAGCCAAGGACGGAGAGAGTCTTATGGCTACACCTTC.

There are many counts of this clonotype. The chain combines TRBV7-8 with TRBJ1-1; possible D gene TRBD1, 5 bases. The CDR3 contains 12 residues. In germline, CDR1 is SGHVS, CDR2 FQNEAQ. The V end was cut by 1 base, the J end by 7 bases, with 7 bases between. The CDR3 region has the DNA TGTGCCAGCAGCTTAGGGGACGGTGAAGCTTTCTTT. Encoded protein: CASSLGDGEAFF.

The chain links TRBV20-1 to TRBJ1-5; D is undetermined. With 3 bases removed from V and 0 bases from J, the gap between germline ends came to 12 bases. The CDR3 totals 15 residues. Germline V gives CDR1 DFQATT, CDR2 SNEGSKA (reference sequence). CDR3 sequence reads: CSAREQKASNQPQHF. CDR3 DNA sequence: TGCAGTGCTAGGGAACAGAAAGCTAGCAATCAGCCCCAGCATTTT.

A word on this clonotype: This may be a read error: a much more frequent sequence differs by one nucleotide. Here the CDR3 omits its conserved ending phenylalanine or tryptophan, so a read error is the likely source. J is TRBJ2-2 and V is TRBV7-3; TRBD1 aligns across 8 bases. CDR3 length: 14 residues. The V gene end was trimmed by 3 bases and the J gene end by 4 bases; junction bases not matched to a gene: 1. Germline V gene data show CDR1 as SGHTA and CDR2 as FQGTGA. The CDR3 loop reads CASSFQGATGELFL. For the CDR3, the DNA is TGTGCCAGCAGCTTCCAGGGGGCCACCGGGGAGCTGTTTCTT.

This clonotype has just a few counts. The chain employs TRBV28 and TRBJ2-5, with D tentatively TRBD2 (5 bases). CDR1 and CDR2 (germline): MDHEN, SYDVKM. Trimming stripped 6 bases from V and 5 bases from J, with 16 bases between. The CDR3 extends over 14 amino acids. DNA of the CDR3: TGTGCCAGCAGCTCCCCGGAGTGGGAGGAGACCCAGTACTTC. It codes for CASSSPEWEETQYF.

V usage is TRBV2 and J usage is TRBJ1-5, with 7 nucleotides matching TRBD1. Trimming removed 7 bases from V and 0 bases from J; junction bases left unmatched: 6. The CDR3 is 15 residues long. CDR1 is SNHLY and CDR2 is FYNNEI in the germline V gene. In DNA, the CDR3 is TGTGCCAGCAAACCGGGACAGTATAGCAATCAGCCCCAGCATTTT. Translation gives CASKPGQYSNQPQHF.

Many counts were recorded for this clonotype. The V gene is TRBV28, the J gene TRBJ1-1; D might be TRBD1 (6 bases). V lost 10 bases, J lost 4 bases, and 19 bases lay in between. Germline V CDR1 and CDR2: MDHEN, SYDVKM. The CDR3 contains 14 residues. The CDR3, as DNA: TGTGCCATCGTACCCGGGGGGCAAAGCACTGAAGCTTTCTTT. As protein: CAIVPGGQSTEAFF.

This clonotype was seen ten or more times. This chain connects TRBV11-2 to TRBJ2-3; the D is unclear. Between the trimmed V and J ends, which lost 0 bases and 8 bases, there was a span of 9 bases. The CDR3 length is 13 residues. CDR1 and CDR2 (germline): SGHAT, FQNNGV. The CDR3 nucleotides read TGTGCCAGCAGCTTAGACGGCCCGAGTACGCAGTATTTT. Translated, it gives CASSLDGPSTQYF.